This T cell receptor beta chain derives from a study of cytomegalovirus exposure and HLA in healthy donors. Amplification used 60 Vbeta primers and 13 Jbeta primers. This table comes from immunoSEQ multiplex PCR, and its TCRdb copy is limited to in-frame clones, with some not included. The sample includes about 260,000 clones, approximately 85% of them seen just once. The germline gives CDR1 SGHTA, CDR2 FQGNSA. The CDR3 runs 14 residues. V was cut by 2 bases and J by 0 bases, with 8 bases left in between. The rearrangement uses TRBV7-2 and TRBJ2-7; D remains ambiguous. This sequence was found in a woman between 35 and 50 years old in good health and CMV-seropositive. Source material: PBMCs. CDR3 loop: CASSLSPSSYEQYF. The CDR3 nucleotides read TGTGCCAGCAGCTTATCCCCGAGCTCCTACGAGCAGTACTTC.